This TCR beta chain is from a study of blood T cell repertoires in COVID-19. The CDR3 consists of 14 residues. Germline lookup yields CDR1 LGHDT and CDR2 YNNKEL (reference sequence). V lost 6 bases, J lost 1 base, and 12 bases lay in between. Method: immunoSEQ multiplex PCR; TCRdb's copy keeps in-frame clones and lacks some. The sample consists of around 620,000 clones, about 87% of them appearing once. This TCR was recovered from a woman between 18 and 29 years old with acute or convalescent COVID-19. The rearrangement uses TRBV3-1 (or the pseudogene TRBV3-2) and TRBJ1-1; D ambiguous. Material: peripheral blood. CDR3 DNA sequence: TGTGCCAGCAGTCTCCTACAGAGGAACACTGAAGCTTTCTTT. This encodes CASSLLQRNTEAFF.